Following are 32 T cell receptor beta chains from one sample sequenced in a study of T cell responses to AZD1222 COVID-19 vaccine. Measured with immunoSEQ multiplex PCR; TCRdb has only the in-frame clones, and not every one. The data show over 100,000 clones, around 89% seen once. The material sequenced was peripheral blood, taken on day 0 of AZD1222 vaccination. The receptor source for this set is an adult in good health.

The chain carries TRBV9 and TRBJ1-5; perhaps TRBD1 as D (5 bases). This CDR3 spans 14 amino acids. Germline CDR1 is SGDLS and CDR2 is YYNGEE. Trimming left V 4 bases short and J 3 bases short, with 11 bases between. CDR3 residues: CASSPGLLNQPQHF. The CDR3 DNA sequence: TGTGCCAGCAGCCCGGGACTCCTCAATCAGCCCCAGCATTTT.

V and J are TRBV5-1 and TRBJ2-1; no reliable D call. V was clipped by 0 bases and J by 1 base, with 8 bases between them. The CDR3 is made up of 15 amino acids. Germline V lookup: CDR1 SGHRS, CDR2 YFSETQ. CDR3 in amino acids: CASSLEQRSYNEQFF. CDR3 nucleotide sequence: TGCGCCAGCAGCTTGGAGCAGAGATCCTACAATGAGCAGTTCTTC.

The chain joins TRBV3-1 (or the pseudogene TRBV3-2) to TRBJ1-2; D remains ambiguous. Per the germline V gene, CDR1 is LGHDT and CDR2 is YNNKEL (reference sequence). V shed 5 bases and J shed 7 bases, with 29 bases lying between them. CDR3 length equals 18 residues. The CDR3 sequence: CASSDATSSGRRGVGYTF. Here the CDR3 DNA reads TGTGCCAGCAGCGACGCCACGTCGTCGGGCAGAAGAGGTGTTGGCTACACCTTC.

V is TRBV9 and J is TRBJ1-5; D gene uncertain. V shed 2 bases and J shed 6 bases, with 12 bases lying between them. The CDR3 length is 14 residues. Germline V CDR1 and CDR2: SGDLS, YYNGEE. The CDR3 is CASSVIRLSQPQHF. In DNA form, the CDR3 reads TGTGCCAGCAGCGTTATCAGGCTCAGTCAGCCCCAGCATTTT.

V gene TRBV5-8 combines with J gene TRBJ1-2, with TRBD1 identical over 9 bases. Germline CDR1 is SGHTS and CDR2 is YDEGEE. J gave up 5 bases and V 1 base, and 9 bases lay outside the gene matches. The CDR3 length is 16 residues. CDR3 residues: CASSLNYGTGMYGYTF. CDR3 DNA sequence: TGTGCCAGCAGCTTGAATTACGGGACAGGGATGTATGGCTACACCTTC.

The rearrangement links TRBV7-3 to TRBJ2-1; maybe TRBD2 (6 bases). The V gene lost 5 bases and the J gene lost 9 bases, with 14 bases spanning the gap. CDR1 is SGHTA and CDR2 is FQGTGA in the germline V gene. The CDR3 is 13 amino acids. The CDR3 loop is CASSPDRGGEQFF. Written as DNA, the CDR3 is TGTGCCAGCAGCCCGGACCGGGGAGGTGAGCAGTTCTTC.

This rearrangement joins TRBV6-2 or TRBV6-3 to TRBJ1-1, with 9 nucleotides matching TRBD1. The CDR3 totals 17 residues. Germline V lookup: CDR1 MNHEY, CDR2 SVGEGT. V shed 4 bases and J 1 base; nucleotides not matched to a gene: 10. DNA for the CDR3: TGTGCCAGCAGTTTGGGACAGGGACTGTTCCAGAACACTGAAGCTTTCTTT. It translates to CASSLGQGLFQNTEAFF.

This chain joins TRBV7-6 and TRBJ1-1; tentative D call: TRBD1 (5 bases). In germline, CDR1 is SGHVS, CDR2 FNYEAQ. V lost 0 bases to trimming and J lost 1 base, with 9 bases between them. CDR3 size: 15 residues. The CDR3 sequence: CASSLALRGNTEAFF. Written as DNA, the CDR3 is TGTGCCAGCAGCTTAGCGCTAAGGGGGAACACTGAAGCTTTCTTT. Drawing the rest from reference TRBV7-6 and TRBJ1-1, the complete variable domain is GAGVSQSPRYKVTKRGQDVALRCDPISGHVSLYWYRQALGQGPEFLTYFNYEAQQDKSGLPNDRFSAERPEGSISTLTIQRTEQRDSAMYRCASSLALRGNTEAFFGQGTRLTVV.

The rearrangement joins TRBV6-4 to TRBJ2-7; 8 bases are shared with TRBD1. The CDR3 is 16 residues long. V shed 4 bases and J 7 bases; nucleotides not matched to a gene: 15. Germline CDR1 reads MRHNA; CDR2 reads SNTAGT. CDR3 nucleotides: TGTGCCAGCAGTGCCCTCCCGGGCCAGGGGGCTGGAGAGCAGTACTTC. It translates to CASSALPGQGAGEQYF.

The chain is built from TRBV5-1 and TRBJ1-1; D unresolved. Trimming removed 2 bases at V and 6 bases at J, with 11 bases between. Germline CDR1 is SGHRS and CDR2 is YFSETQ. The CDR3 covers 13 residues. The CDR3, as DNA: TGCGCCAGCAGCTTTAATTCCCTCGCTGAAGCTTTCTTT. It specifies CASSFNSLAEAFF.

The J gene is TRBJ1-4, the V gene TRBV4-1; perhaps TRBD1 as D (6 bases). V lost 0 bases, J lost 6 bases, and 8 bases lay in between. This CDR3 has 14 residues. Germline V CDR1 and CDR2: MGHRA, YSYEKL. As DNA, the CDR3 is TGCGCCAGCAGCCAAGATAACAGGGATGAAAAACTGTTTTTT. It specifies CASSQDNRDEKLFF.

The V and J genes are TRBV27 and TRBJ1-1; D uncertain. Per the germline V gene, CDR1 is MNHEY and CDR2 is SMNVEV (reference sequence). With 7 bases removed from V and 2 bases from J, the gap between germline ends came to 5 bases. The CDR3 spans 11 residues. The CDR3 spells CASNLNTEAFF. In nucleotides, the CDR3 is TGTGCCAGCAACCTCAACACTGAAGCTTTCTTT.

The chain has TRBV14 and TRBJ2-5; maybe TRBD2 (6 bases). CDR1 and CDR2 from the germline V gene are SGHDN and FVKESK. CDR3 length equals 17 residues. The V end was cut by 0 bases, the J end by 7 bases, with 21 bases between. CDR3 DNA: TGTGCCAGCAGCCAAGATGACGCTTCCGGGACTTTCGGGACCCAGTACTTC. This sequence encodes CASSQDDASGTFGTQYF. Looking up the rest from reference TRBV14 and TRBJ2-5 gives the full variable domain: EAGVTQFPSHSVIEKGQTVTLRCDPISGHDNLYWYRRVMGKEIKFLLHFVKESKQDESGMPNNRFLAERTGGTYSTLKVQPAELEDSGVYFCASSQDDASGTFGTQYFGPGTRLLVL.

This chain uses TRBV4-3 with TRBJ2-2; D is unresolved. V dropped 0 bases and J dropped 1 base, with 9 bases sitting between them. The germline CDR1 and CDR2 sequences are LGHNA and YSLEER. The CDR3 has 16 amino acids. The CDR3 DNA follows: TGCGCCAGCAGCCAAGATTCTGCCGGGAACACCGGGGAGCTGTTTTTT. It is translated as CASSQDSAGNTGELFF.

The CDR3 sequence is CATSRGSSGNTIYF. CDR3 in DNA: TGTGCCACCAGCAGAGGGTCCTCTGGAAACACCATATATTTT. V and J are TRBV15 and TRBJ1-3, with D uncertain. Germline values: CDR1 LNHNV, CDR2 YYDKDF (reference sequence). The CDR3 totals 14 residues. V lost 1 base and J lost 0, with 4 bases in between.

The V gene is TRBV4-1, the J gene TRBJ1-4; D ambiguous. Trimming took off 1 base at V and 8 bases at J, with 5 bases between the two ends. The CDR3 is 12 residues long. The germline V gene encodes CDR1 MGHRA and CDR2 YSYEKL. The CDR3 region is CASSQVQEKLFF. The CDR3 DNA follows: TGCGCCAGCAGCCAAGTTCAGGAAAAACTGTTTTTT.

The J gene is TRBJ1-2, the V gene TRBV2, with unresolved D. V was shortened by 6 bases and J by 3 bases, with 11 bases between the two germline ends. Per germline, CDR1 SNHLY and CDR2 FYNNEI. The CDR3 runs to 13 residues. The CDR3 sequence: CASSKGVDYGYTF. For the CDR3, the DNA is TGTGCCAGCAGCAAGGGCGTCGACTATGGCTACACCTTC.

The gene calls are TRBV2 and TRBJ2-1, with 11 bases identical to TRBD2. J was trimmed by 6 bases and V by 8 bases; bases with no gene match: 9. The germline V gene has CDR1 SNHLY and CDR2 FYNNEI. The length of the CDR3 is 15 residues. The CDR3 region is CASGISGGAGNEQFF. The CDR3 DNA follows: TGTGCCAGCGGTATTAGCGGGGGGGCCGGCAATGAGCAGTTCTTC.

The chain carries TRBV5-6 and TRBJ1-1; the match to TRBD1 covers 7 bases. The germline gives CDR1 SGHDT, CDR2 YYEEEE. V gave up 4 bases and J gave up 4 bases; unmatched junction bases: 10. The CDR3 runs 15 residues. The CDR3 coding sequence is TGTGCCAGCAGCCTGGACAGACAGGGCAGCACTGAAGCTTTCTTT. Translating it yields CASSLDRQGSTEAFF.

The chain combines TRBV9 with TRBJ1-2; possibly TRBD1 for D (6 bases). Germline V lookup: CDR1 SGDLS, CDR2 YYNGEE. The CDR3 loop spans 12 amino acids. Deletions cut 5 bases from V and 3 bases from J, with 8 bases between. The CDR3 coding sequence is TGTGCCAGCAGTGGGGGCGACTATGGCTACACCTTC. As protein: CASSGGDYGYTF.

The rearrangement uses TRBV7-6 and TRBJ2-5; D is possibly TRBD1 (6 bases). This CDR3 has 15 residues. Germline V gene data show CDR1 as SGHVS and CDR2 as FNYEAQ. V shed 1 base and J shed 0 bases, with 9 bases lying between them. The CDR3 nucleotides read TGTGCCAGCAGCTTAGATCCAGGGGACCAAGAGACCCAGTACTTC. Translation: CASSLDPGDQETQYF.

V usage is TRBV29-1 and J usage is TRBJ1-1; a weak D match, TRBD1 (6 bases). Germline V lookup: CDR1 SQVTM, CDR2 ANQGSEA. CDR3 size: 14 residues. V was trimmed by 6 bases and J by 6 bases, leaving 20 bases between them. The CDR3 coding sequence is TGCAGCGTGGAGGTCACAGGGATGAGGTCTGAAGCTTTCTTT. Its translation: CSVEVTGMRSEAFF.

This clone came up once. The genes are TRBV7-3 and TRBJ1-6; tentatively, D is TRBD1 (5 bases). The CDR3 covers 15 residues. Trimming took off 4 bases at V and 4 bases at J, with 11 bases between the two ends. Germline V CDR1 and CDR2: SGHTA, FQGTGA. The chain's CDR3 is CASSSHGGYNSPLHF. The DNA for the CDR3 is TGTGCCAGCAGCTCGCATGGGGGTTATAATTCACCCCTCCACTTT.

This clone was seen a few times. The V and J genes are TRBV23-1 and TRBJ1-2, with D unresolved. TRBV23-1 counts as an open reading frame of uncertain function. The CDR3 covers 14 residues. The V and J ends lost 4 bases and 6 bases respectively, with 15 bases between them. CDR3 DNA: TGCGCCAGCAGTCCCCCACGGGCTGGGGATGGCTACACCTTC. Its protein product is CASSPPRAGDGYTF.

The chain recombines TRBV7-8 with TRBJ1-5, with a tentative D call TRBD1 (6 bases). The germline V gene has CDR1 SGHVS and CDR2 FQNEAQ. The CDR3 is 17 residues long. V was shortened by 5 bases and J by 6 bases, with 23 bases between the two germline ends. The DNA of the CDR3 is TGTGCCAGCAGCCACCCCAGGGGAGGGCGTGGAATTCAGCCCCAGCATTTT. Protein product: CASSHPRGGRGIQPQHF.

The chain has TRBV5-4 and TRBJ2-2; D ambiguous. The V end lost 4 bases, the J end lost 2 bases, and 15 bases lay between the germline ends. Germline values: CDR1 SGHNT, CDR2 YYREEE (reference sequence). The CDR3 contains 16 residues. For the CDR3, the DNA is TGTGCCAGCAGCCCCTCGAGTACAGTAAACACCGGGGAGCTGTTTTTT. This translates into CASSPSSTVNTGELFF.

There are a few counts of this clone. The chain is built from TRBV19 and TRBJ2-7; tentative D call: TRBD1 (6 bases). The V and J ends lost 6 bases and 3 bases respectively, with 18 bases between them. Germline V CDR1 and CDR2: LNHDA, SQIVND (reference sequence). The CDR3 runs 15 residues. The CDR3 sequence is CASSPLDSRGYEQYF. In nucleotides, the CDR3 is TGTGCCAGTAGCCCCCTCGACAGCAGGGGCTACGAGCAGTACTTC.

The chain recombines TRBV7-3 with TRBJ2-2; D not resolved. The CDR3 spans 15 residues. Between the trimmed V and J ends, which lost 7 bases and 4 bases, there was a span of 16 bases. Germline CDR1 is SGHTA and CDR2 is FQGTGA. The CDR3 bases are TGTGCCAGCACCCATACACCTCTCGGCACCGGGGAGCTGTTTTTT. It is translated as CASTHTPLGTGELFF.

This chain connects TRBV19 to TRBJ1-5; D ambiguous. The CDR3 has 19 residues. Germline V CDR1 and CDR2: LNHDA, SQIVND (reference sequence). V dropped 3 bases and J dropped 0 bases, with 21 bases sitting between them. The chain's CDR3 is CASSMLGELVQHSNQPQHF. The CDR3 DNA follows: TGTGCCAGTAGTATGCTGGGTGAGCTCGTACAGCATAGCAATCAGCCCCAGCATTTT. Drawing the rest from reference TRBV19 and TRBJ1-5, the complete variable domain is DGGITQSPKYLFRKEGQNVTLSCEQNLNHDAMYWYRQDPGQGLRLIYYSQIVNDFQKGDIAEGYSVSREKKESFPLTVTSAQKNPTAFYLCASSMLGELVQHSNQPQHFGDGTRLSIL.

The genes are TRBV29-1 and TRBJ1-2; unclear D gene. From germline, CDR1 is SQVTM and CDR2 ANQGSEA. Trimming cost V 5 bases and J 1 base, with 11 bases left between them. The CDR3 runs to 13 residues. The CDR3 is CSVSYGLNYGYTF. DNA of the CDR3: TGCAGCGTTTCCTACGGCCTTAACTATGGCTACACCTTC.

The chain employs TRBV2 and TRBJ1-2; D is undetermined. The CDR3 is 11 amino acids. V gave up 8 bases and J gave up 6 bases, with 10 bases separating them. Germline V gene lookup returns CDR1 SNHLY and CDR2 FYNNEI. The DNA for the CDR3 is TGTGCCAGCTACGGCCGTAATGGCTACACCTTC. Its protein product is CASYGRNGYTF.

J is TRBJ1-4 and V is TRBV5-8, with TRBD1 identical over 9 bases. The CDR3 extends over 16 amino acids. Looked up from germline, CDR1 is SGHTS and CDR2 is YDEGEE. V was clipped by 3 bases and J by 8 bases; unmatched bases: 11. The CDR3 DNA reads as TGTGCCAGCAGCTCGGGACAGGGCCCGCGGAGGGAAAAACTGTTTTTT. Its protein is CASSSGQGPRREKLFF.